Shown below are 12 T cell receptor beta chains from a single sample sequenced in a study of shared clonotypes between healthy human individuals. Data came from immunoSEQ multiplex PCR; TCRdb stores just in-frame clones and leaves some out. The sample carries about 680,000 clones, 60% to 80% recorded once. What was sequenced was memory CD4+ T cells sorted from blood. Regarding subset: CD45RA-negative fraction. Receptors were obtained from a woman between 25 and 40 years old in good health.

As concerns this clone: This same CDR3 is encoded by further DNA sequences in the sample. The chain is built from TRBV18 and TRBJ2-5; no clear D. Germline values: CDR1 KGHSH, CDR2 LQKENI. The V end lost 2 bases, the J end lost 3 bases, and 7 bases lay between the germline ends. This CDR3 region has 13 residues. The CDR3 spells CASSPRLEETQYF. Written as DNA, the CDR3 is TGTGCCAGCTCACCAAGGCTAGAAGAGACCCAGTACTTC.

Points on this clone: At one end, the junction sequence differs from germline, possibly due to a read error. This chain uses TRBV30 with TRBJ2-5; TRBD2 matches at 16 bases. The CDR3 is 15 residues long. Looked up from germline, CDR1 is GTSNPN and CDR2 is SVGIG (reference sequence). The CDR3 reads CAWSFGTSGRETQYF. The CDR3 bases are TGTGCCTGGAGTTTCGGGACTAGCGGGAGGGAGACGCAGTACTTC.

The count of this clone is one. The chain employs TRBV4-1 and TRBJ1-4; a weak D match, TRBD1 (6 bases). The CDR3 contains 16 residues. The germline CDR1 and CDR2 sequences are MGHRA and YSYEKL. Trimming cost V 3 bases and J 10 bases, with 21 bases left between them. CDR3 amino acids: CASSQIKTGTERKLFF. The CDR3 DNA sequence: TGCGCCAGCAGCCAGATCAAAACAGGGACCGAACGAAAACTGTTTTTT.

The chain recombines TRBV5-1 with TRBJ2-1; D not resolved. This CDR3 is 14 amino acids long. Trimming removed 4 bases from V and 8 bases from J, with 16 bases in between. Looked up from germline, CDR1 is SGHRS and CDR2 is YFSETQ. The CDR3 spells CASSVGQRADEQFF. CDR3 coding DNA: TGCGCCAGCAGCGTGGGTCAAAGGGCGGATGAGCAGTTCTTC.

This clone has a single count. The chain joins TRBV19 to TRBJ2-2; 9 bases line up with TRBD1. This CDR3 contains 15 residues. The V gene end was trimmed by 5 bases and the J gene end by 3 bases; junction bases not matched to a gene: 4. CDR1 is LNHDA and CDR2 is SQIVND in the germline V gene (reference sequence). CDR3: CASSFGTGYTGELFF. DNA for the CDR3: TGTGCCAGTAGTTTCGGGACAGGGTACACCGGGGAGCTGTTTTTT.

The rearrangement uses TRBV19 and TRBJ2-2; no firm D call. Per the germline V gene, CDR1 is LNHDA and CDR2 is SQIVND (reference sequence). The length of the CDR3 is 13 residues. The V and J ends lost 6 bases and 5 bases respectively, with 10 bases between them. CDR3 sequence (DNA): TGTGCCAGTAGACGAGGTGAAACCGGGGAGCTGTTTTTT. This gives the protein CASRRGETGELFF.

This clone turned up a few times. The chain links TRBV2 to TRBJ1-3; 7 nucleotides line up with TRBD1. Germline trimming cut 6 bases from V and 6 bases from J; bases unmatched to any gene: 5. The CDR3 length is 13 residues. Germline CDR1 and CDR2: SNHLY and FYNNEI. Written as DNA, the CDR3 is TGTGCCAGCAGCGCTCAGGGGGTAAACACCATATATTTT. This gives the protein CASSAQGVNTIYF.

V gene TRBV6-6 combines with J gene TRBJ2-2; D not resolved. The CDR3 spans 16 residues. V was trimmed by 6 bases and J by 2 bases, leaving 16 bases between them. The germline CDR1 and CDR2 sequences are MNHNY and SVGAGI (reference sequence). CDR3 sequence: CASSRGGRINTGELFF. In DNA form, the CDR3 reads TGTGCCAGCAGCCGCGGCGGACGGATCAACACCGGGGAGCTGTTTTTT.

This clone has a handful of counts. CDR3 sequence reads: CASSQELSIRSPLHF. In DNA form, the CDR3 reads TGCGCCAGCAGCCAAGAGTTGTCCATCCGGTCACCCCTCCACTTT. V usage is TRBV4-1 and J usage is TRBJ1-6; no clear D. With 0 bases removed from V and 10 bases from J, the gap between germline ends came to 13 bases. There are 15 residues in the CDR3. CDR1 and CDR2 from the germline V gene are MGHRA and YSYEKL.

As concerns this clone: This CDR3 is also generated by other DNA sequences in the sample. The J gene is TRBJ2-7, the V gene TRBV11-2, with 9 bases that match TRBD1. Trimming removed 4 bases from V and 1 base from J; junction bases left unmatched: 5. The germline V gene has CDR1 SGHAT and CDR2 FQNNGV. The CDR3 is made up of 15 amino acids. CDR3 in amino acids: CASSSGGTGSYEQYF. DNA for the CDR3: TGTGCCAGCAGCTCCGGCGGGACAGGGTCCTACGAGCAGTACTTC.

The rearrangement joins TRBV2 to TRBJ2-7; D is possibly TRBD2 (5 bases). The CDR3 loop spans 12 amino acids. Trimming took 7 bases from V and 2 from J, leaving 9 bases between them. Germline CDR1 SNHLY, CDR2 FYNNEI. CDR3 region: CASTSGPYEQYF. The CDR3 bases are TGTGCCAGCACGAGCGGTCCCTACGAGCAGTACTTC.

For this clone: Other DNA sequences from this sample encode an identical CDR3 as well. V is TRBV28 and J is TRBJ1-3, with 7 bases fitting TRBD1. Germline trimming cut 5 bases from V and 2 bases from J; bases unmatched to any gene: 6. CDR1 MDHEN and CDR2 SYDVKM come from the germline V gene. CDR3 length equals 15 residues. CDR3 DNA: TGTGCCAGCAGTCTCCCGACAGGGACTGGAAACACCATATATTTT. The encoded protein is CASSLPTGTGNTIYF. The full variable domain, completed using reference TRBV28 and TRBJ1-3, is DVKVTQSSRYLVKRTGEKVFLECVQDMDHENMFWYRQDPGLGLRLIYFSYDVKMKEKGDIPEGYSVSREKKERFSLILESASTNQTSMYLCASSLPTGTGNTIYFGEGSWLTVV.